This passage covers 32 T cell receptor beta chains from one sample sequenced in a study of cytomegalovirus exposure and HLA in healthy donors. Both 60 Vbeta primers and 13 Jbeta primers went into the PCR. TCRdb's copy holds only in-frame clones and misses some; the assay was immunoSEQ multiplex PCR. The repertoire consists of 150,000 to 200,000 clones, with about 85% occurring once and the leading ten covering 1%. Sequences were obtained from PBMCs. All receptors come from a boy aged 2-9 years in good health and CMV-seronegative.

V usage is TRBV2 and J usage is TRBJ2-5; possible D gene TRBD2, 5 bases. CDR1 and CDR2 (germline): SNHLY, FYNNEI. CDR3 size: 13 residues. Trimming took 6 bases from V and 3 from J, leaving 11 bases between them. The CDR3 nucleotides read TGTGCCAGCAGAGCCACGAGGGAAGAGACCCAGTACTTC. Its translation is CASRATREETQYF.

This chain uses TRBV11-3 with TRBJ1-1; D is uncertain. This CDR3 spans 13 amino acids. Germline V gene lookup returns CDR1 SGHNT and CDR2 YENEEA. V was pared by 4 bases and J by 1 base, with 7 bases between. DNA of the CDR3: TGTGCCAGCAGCTGGGGAGGGAACACTGAAGCTTTCTTT. Residues: CASSWGGNTEAFF.

V usage is TRBV6-1 and J usage is TRBJ1-3, with 9 bases lining up with TRBD1. V shed 4 bases, J shed 2 bases, and the junction held 9 bases outside the gene matches. The V gene's germline CDR1 is MNHNS and CDR2 SASEGT. The length of the CDR3 is 17 residues. Written as DNA, the CDR3 is TGTGCCAGCAGTGTACAGGGGGCGCAAGTTGCTGGAAACACCATATATTTT. This sequence encodes CASSVQGAQVAGNTIYF.

The rearrangement joins TRBV5-1 to TRBJ2-7; D ambiguous. This CDR3 is built from 16 residues. Trimming pared 0 bases from V and 3 bases from J, leaving 16 bases between. CDR1 and CDR2 (germline): SGHRS, YFSETQ. CDR3 nucleotide sequence: TGCGCCAGCAGCTTGGCCTCAGGTACCCTGATCTACGAGCAGTACGTC. Translating it yields CASSLASGTLIYEQYV.

The chain couples TRBV27 to TRBJ2-5, with 8 bases lining up with TRBD2. After removal of 4 bases from V and 1 base from J, the junction contained 2 bases not matched to a gene. From germline, CDR1 is MNHEY and CDR2 SMNVEV (reference sequence). CDR3 length: 14 residues. CDR3: CASSSAGGQETQYF. CDR3 in DNA: TGTGCCAGCAGTTCGGCGGGGGGCCAAGAGACCCAGTACTTC.

The chain carries TRBV6-5 and TRBJ2-7; 7 bases are a match to TRBD1. Trimming removed 5 bases from V and 0 bases from J; junction bases left unmatched: 4. The CDR3 contains 14 residues. Germline CDR1 and CDR2: MNHEY and SVGAGI. The CDR3 sequence is CASSVDRASYEQYV. The CDR3 DNA is TGTGCCAGCAGTGTAGACAGGGCCTCCTACGAGCAGTACGTC.

In this sample, this clone turned up a few times. This rearrangement joins TRBV6-1 to TRBJ2-3; the match to TRBD1 covers 7 bases. CDR1 is MNHNS, CDR2 SASEGT, per germline. The CDR3 consists of 14 residues. V lost 3 bases to trimming and J lost 4 bases; unmatched junction nucleotides: 4. CDR3 DNA: TGTGCCAGCAGTGACCCAGGGACAGCAGATACGCAGTATTTT. Protein: CASSDPGTADTQYF.

The V and J genes are TRBV10-1 and TRBJ2-7; TRBD2 matches at 12 bases. V was clipped by 3 bases and J by 3 bases; unmatched bases: 3. This CDR3 is built from 15 residues. Germline values: CDR1 WNHNN, CDR2 SYGVQD (reference sequence). CDR3 sequence (DNA): TGCGCCAGCAGTGAAACTAGCGGGAGGATCTACGAGCAGTACTTC. Its protein product is CASSETSGRIYEQYF.

This clone was counted between two and nine times. The V call is TRBV30, the J call TRBJ1-6; 10 nucleotides align to TRBD1. CDR3 length: 15 residues. Germline CDR1 reads GTSNPN; CDR2 reads SVGIG (reference sequence). The V segment lost 1 base and the J segment 7 bases; nucleotides outside the gene matches: 4. The CDR3 DNA reads as TGTGCCTGGAGTGGACAGGGGGCGCACAATTCACCCCTCCACTTT. Translated: CAWSGQGAHNSPLHF.

This sequence joins TRBV7-3 and TRBJ2-7; tentatively, D is TRBD1 (6 bases). This CDR3 region has 15 residues. Germline CDR1 SGHTA, CDR2 FQGTGA. V lost 2 bases and J 3 bases, leaving 14 bases between the germline ends. This CDR3 reads CASSLLQGINYEQYF. The CDR3 region has the DNA TGTGCCAGCAGCTTACTACAGGGAATCAACTACGAGCAGTACTTC.

The gene calls are TRBV5-1 and TRBJ2-2; no clear D gene. V lost 0 bases, J lost 3 bases, and 9 bases lay in between. The germline V gene encodes CDR1 SGHRS and CDR2 YFSETQ. CDR3 length: 15 residues. Here the CDR3 DNA reads TGCGCCAGCAGCTTGGAACGTCACTACACCGGGGAGCTGTTTTTT. Residues: CASSLERHYTGELFF.

This clone turned up a few times. The J gene is TRBJ2-7, the V gene TRBV19, with 7 bases matching TRBD1. Trimming removed 5 bases from V and 2 bases from J; junction bases left unmatched: 3. The CDR3 has 13 residues. CDR1 and CDR2 (germline): LNHDA, SQIVND (reference sequence). The CDR3: CASSPTGTYEQYF. The CDR3 nucleotides are TGTGCCAGTAGTCCGACAGGGACCTACGAGCAGTACTTC.

V is TRBV5-4 and J is TRBJ2-1, with D maybe TRBD2 (6 bases). Germline CDR1 is SGHNT and CDR2 is YYREEE (reference sequence). The length of the CDR3 is 15 residues. The germline V and J ends were trimmed by 1 base and 5 bases, with 13 bases remaining between them. The CDR3 loop reads CASSLMGGGDNEQFF. As DNA, the CDR3 is TGTGCCAGCAGCTTGATGGGTGGAGGGGACAATGAGCAGTTCTTC.

V and J are TRBV2 and TRBJ1-2; D call uncertain. The CDR3 has 13 residues. Trimming left V 2 bases short and J 4 bases short, with 8 bases between. The germline gives CDR1 SNHLY, CDR2 FYNNEI. The CDR3 sequence: CASSEKGGYGYTF. For the CDR3, the DNA is TGTGCCAGCAGTGAAAAGGGAGGCTATGGCTACACCTTC.

The chain joins TRBV25-1 to TRBJ1-1, with 9 bases aligning to TRBD1. This CDR3 is built from 14 residues. Per the germline V gene, CDR1 is MGHDK and CDR2 is SYGVNS. V lost 5 bases to trimming and J lost 5 bases; unmatched junction nucleotides: 6. The CDR3 nucleotides read TGTGCCAGCAGTAAACAGGGGGCGAGGACTGAAGCTTTCTTT. It is translated as CASSKQGARTEAFF.

This CDR3 reads CASSSRQGNEQFF. In DNA, the CDR3 is TGTGCCAGCAGCTCACGACAGGGCAATGAGCAGTTCTTC. J is TRBJ2-1 and V is TRBV5-4; 7 bases are a match to TRBD1. The germline gives CDR1 SGHNT, CDR2 YYREEE (reference sequence). The length of the CDR3 is 13 residues. The trim removed 3 bases at V and 6 bases at J, leaving 3 bases unmatched.

This clone has more than one count but fewer than ten. V usage is TRBV29-1 and J usage is TRBJ2-3; D perhaps matches TRBD2 (5 bases). This CDR3 region has 11 residues. V lost 5 bases and J 8 bases, leaving 11 bases between the germline ends. Germline CDR1 and CDR2: SQVTM and ANQGSEA. DNA for the CDR3: TGCAGCGTTTCAACGGACTCTACGCAGTATTTT. Translating it yields CSVSTDSTQYF.

The rearrangement joins TRBV2 to TRBJ1-5, with a tentative D call TRBD1 (6 bases). Germline V lookup: CDR1 SNHLY, CDR2 FYNNEI. This CDR3 spans 14 amino acids. V dropped 4 bases and J dropped 4 bases, with 11 bases sitting between them. CDR3 protein: CASSGRGGNQPQHF. DNA for the CDR3: TGTGCCAGCAGTGGCAGGGGCGGGAATCAGCCCCAGCATTTT.

The chain carries TRBV27 and TRBJ2-3; D call uncertain. Germline V gene data show CDR1 as MNHEY and CDR2 as SMNVEV (reference sequence). The length of the CDR3 is 13 residues. The V gene lost 8 bases and the J gene lost 2 bases, with 11 bases spanning the gap. This chain's CDR3 is CASRRVATDTQYF. In DNA form, the CDR3 reads TGTGCCAGCCGCCGGGTTGCCACAGATACGCAGTATTTT.

This clone appeared a few times. V and J are TRBV25-1 and TRBJ2-2, with 12 bases fitting TRBD2. The CDR3 length is 17 residues. The ends lost 1 base at V and 3 bases at J; junction bases unmatched: 3. The germline CDR1 and CDR2 sequences are MGHDK and SYGVNS. The CDR3 DNA is TGTGCCAGCAGTGAATTTGGGACTAGCGGGTACACCGGGGAGCTGTTTTTT. It yields the protein CASSEFGTSGYTGELFF.

CDR3 amino acids: CAISGGRGTGELFF. CDR3 nucleotides: TGTGCCATCAGTGGGGGCCGGGGGACCGGGGAGCTGTTTTTT. The J gene is TRBJ2-2, the V gene TRBV10-3; possibly TRBD2 for D (6 bases). Trimming took off 4 bases at V and 5 bases at J, with 11 bases between the two ends. The CDR3 totals 14 residues. CDR1 is ENHRY and CDR2 is SYGVKD in the germline V gene.

V usage is TRBV5-1 and J usage is TRBJ2-2; TRBD1 matches 7 bases. J gave up 0 bases and V 7 bases, and 9 bases lay outside the gene matches. Germline assignment: CDR1 SGHRS and CDR2 YFSETQ. The CDR3 contains 16 residues. In DNA form, the CDR3 reads TGCGCCAGCGGCAAAACCGGGACAGCGAACACCGGGGAGCTGTTTTTT. Translating gives CASGKTGTANTGELFF.

The chain employs TRBV6-1 and TRBJ1-1; maybe TRBD1 (6 bases). With 10 bases removed from V and 1 base from J, the gap between germline ends came to 16 bases. Germline V CDR1 and CDR2: MNHNS, SASEGT. CDR3 length: 14 amino acids. Here the CDR3 reads CATSLGGRNTEAFF. The DNA of the CDR3 is TGTGCCACCTCGCTAGGGGGAAGGAACACTGAAGCTTTCTTT.

The chain links TRBV5-4 to TRBJ2-7; maybe TRBD2 (5 bases). Per germline, CDR1 SGHNT and CDR2 YYREEE (reference sequence). There are 14 residues in the CDR3. V was trimmed by 0 bases and J by 4 bases, leaving 11 bases between them. This CDR3 reads CASSLGGSGYEQYF. DNA for the CDR3: TGTGCCAGCAGCTTGGGAGGGAGTGGTTACGAGCAGTACTTC.

A single count supports this clone. The V call is TRBV29-1, the J call TRBJ2-3, with 9 nucleotides matching TRBD1. CDR1 is SQVTM, CDR2 ANQGSEA, per germline. Trimming cost V 7 bases and J 4 bases; bases outside gene matches: 9. This CDR3 spans 14 amino acids. The CDR3 DNA is TGCAGCGGCCGGGACAGGGTAGAGTCAGATACGCAGTATTTT. This encodes CSGRDRVESDTQYF.

Points on this clone: At one boundary the junction diverges from the germline segment, which might be a read error. The rearrangement links TRBV7-9 to TRBJ2-3; D is perhaps TRBD1 (6 bases). Germline lookup yields CDR1 SEHNR and CDR2 FQNEAQ (reference sequence). The CDR3 extends over 15 amino acids. The CDR3 here is CSSSRDTYPLDTQYF. CDR3 sequence (DNA): TGTTCCAGCAGCCGGGACACATACCCTCTGGATACGCAGTATTTT.

This chain links TRBV9 with TRBJ2-1; D is perhaps TRBD2 (7 bases). Deletions cut 2 bases from V and 10 bases from J, with 25 bases between. The CDR3 runs 17 residues. Germline loops: CDR1 SGDLS, CDR2 YYNGEE. CDR3 region: CASSVTLGGRAGGEQFF. Written as DNA, the CDR3 is TGTGCCAGCAGCGTCACCCTAGGGGGGAGGGCGGGTGGAGAGCAGTTCTTC.

The chain couples TRBV4-2 to TRBJ1-4; the D gene is possibly TRBD1 (6 bases). Trimming cost V 0 bases and J 3 bases, with 14 bases left between them. This CDR3 region has 17 residues. Germline CDR1 and CDR2: LGHNA and YNFKEQ. CDR3 sequence reads: CASSQDGPGAANEKLFF. CDR3 DNA: TGTGCCAGCAGCCAAGATGGGCCAGGGGCGGCTAATGAAAAACTGTTTTTT.

The chain recombines TRBV7-9 with TRBJ1-6, with D maybe TRBD1 (5 bases). Germline V CDR1 and CDR2: SEHNR, FQNEAQ (reference sequence). V was cut by 5 bases and J by 14 bases, with 22 bases left in between. The CDR3 loop spans 15 amino acids. The CDR3 region has the DNA TGTGCCAGCAGCCGACCGGGACTCGGTGGGGTGGCCCTCCACTTT. Translation: CASSRPGLGGVALHF. Full variable domain (outside the CDR3, taken from reference TRBV7-9 and TRBJ1-6): DTGVSQNPRHKITKRGQNVTFRCDPISEHNRLYWYRQTLGQGPEFLTYFQNEAQLEKSRLLSDRFSAERPKGSFSTLEIQRTEQGDSAMYLCASSRPGLGGVALHFGNGTRLTVT.

The chain links TRBV6-5 to TRBJ2-7; 11 nucleotides align to TRBD1. After removal of 2 bases from V and 1 base from J, the junction contained 1 base not matched to a gene. In germline, CDR1 is MNHEY, CDR2 SVGAGI. This CDR3 has 15 amino acids. For the CDR3, the DNA is TGTGCCAGCAGTTACGGACAGGGGGCTTCCTACGAGCAGTACTTC. This codes for CASSYGQGASYEQYF.

V usage is TRBV20-1 and J usage is TRBJ2-7; 8 bases fit TRBD1. CDR3 length equals 10 residues. V was pared by 6 bases and J by 5 bases, with 0 bases of the junction left unmatched. CDR1 and CDR2 from the germline V gene are DFQATT and SNEGSKA (reference sequence). The CDR3 loop is CSADRDEQYF. CDR3 sequence (DNA): TGCAGTGCGGACAGGGACGAGCAGTACTTC.

The CDR3 nucleotides read TGTGCCAGCTATAGCTCCTACAATGAGCAGTTCTTC. Translating gives CASYSSYNEQFF. The chain uses TRBV7-9 and TRBJ2-1; D remains ambiguous. V was cut by 8 bases and J by 0 bases, with 5 bases left in between. CDR3 length equals 12 residues. CDR1 and CDR2 from the germline V gene are SEHNR and FQNEAQ (reference sequence).